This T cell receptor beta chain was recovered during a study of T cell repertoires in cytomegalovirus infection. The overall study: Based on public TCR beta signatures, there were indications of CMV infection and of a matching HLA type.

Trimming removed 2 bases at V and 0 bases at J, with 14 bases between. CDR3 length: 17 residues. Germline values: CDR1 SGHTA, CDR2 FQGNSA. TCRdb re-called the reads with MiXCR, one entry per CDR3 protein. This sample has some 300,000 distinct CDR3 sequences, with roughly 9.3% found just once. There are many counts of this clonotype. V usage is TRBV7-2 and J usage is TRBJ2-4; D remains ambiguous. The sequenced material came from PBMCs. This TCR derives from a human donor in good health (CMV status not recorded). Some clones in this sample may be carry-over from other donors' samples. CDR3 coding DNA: TGTGCCAGCAGCTTATTATACAGCAGACTAGCCAAAAACATTCAGTACTTC. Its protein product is CASSLLYSRLAKNIQYF.